This entry describes one T cell receptor (beta chain). Antigen specificity is unknown. These data originate in a study of shared clonotypes between healthy human individuals. Study results and limitations: Clonotype sharing levels among donors were expected to vary with sequencing depth.

All donors were Caucasian adults living in Nashville, Tennessee. Genomic DNA from unsorted samples was obtained from 83 million or so PBMCs (per sample). Sequencing used immunoSEQ multiplex PCR; TCRdb keeps in-frame clones, though not all of them. The repertoire has approximately 470,000 clones, approximately 81% of them found once; the top ten carry roughly 13%. Material for sequencing was PBMCs. This TCR was recovered from a woman between 35 and 50 years old in good health. Some clones in this sample may be carry-over from other donors' samples.

The chain's CDR3 is CASSLKRYEAGVVSDTQYF. For the CDR3, the DNA is TGTGCCAGCAGCTTAAAAAGGTATGAGGCGGGAGTAGTATCGGATACGCAGTATTTT. The chain joins TRBV7-3 to TRBJ2-3; 7 nucleotides align to TRBD2. In germline, CDR1 is SGHTA, CDR2 FQGTGA. The CDR3 totals 19 residues. V gave up 1 base and J gave up 6 bases; unmatched junction bases: 19.